This TCR beta chain was sequenced during a study of T-cell reconstitution after alpha-beta-depleted transplantation in children. Study-level results: At the one-year point after transplant, T-cell counts and TCRbeta diversity were found to come mostly from T cells that had been newly produced. Approximately two months post-transplant, alpha-beta T cells reportedly originated from several hundred expanded graft clones.

On this clonotype itself: The antigen remains unidentified.

Trimming left V 7 bases short and J 0 bases short, with 17 bases between. The CDR3 runs 15 residues. Germline CDR1 SGHRS, CDR2 YFSETQ. Preparation of the TCRbeta library involved a method that used unique molecular identifiers. Using its own MiXCR run on the PCR reads, TCRdb lists one record per CDR3 protein. Of a few hundred thousand distinct CDR3 sequences listed, around 13% were seen once; the top ten hold 2.2%. Sample: PBMCs, mostly from graft donor cells, taken 360 days after TCRalphabeta/CD19-depleted stem cell transplant. The sequence came from a male patient younger than 18 who had a stem cell transplant for acute myeloid leukemia, so the T cells may come from the graft donor. This sequence joins TRBV5-1 and TRBJ2-7; D might be TRBD1 (5 bases). CDR3 sequence (DNA): TGCGCCAGCGCAATTAGGGGCCCCGGCTCCTACGAGCAGTACTTC. Translating gives CASAIRGPGSYEQYF. Full variable domain (missing parts from reference TRBV5-1 and TRBJ2-7): KAGVTQTPRYLIKTRGQQVTLSCSPISGHRSVSWYQQTPGQGLQFLFEYFSETQRNKGNFPGRFSGRQFSNSRSEMNVSTLELGDSALYLCASAIRGPGSYEQYFGPGTRLTVT.